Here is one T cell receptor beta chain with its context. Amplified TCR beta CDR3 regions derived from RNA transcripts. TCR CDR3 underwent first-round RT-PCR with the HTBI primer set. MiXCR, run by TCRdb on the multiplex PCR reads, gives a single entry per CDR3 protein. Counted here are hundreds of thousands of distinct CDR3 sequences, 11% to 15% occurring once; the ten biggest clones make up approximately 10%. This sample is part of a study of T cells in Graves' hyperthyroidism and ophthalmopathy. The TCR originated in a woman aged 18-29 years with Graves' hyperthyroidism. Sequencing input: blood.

In DNA, the CDR3 is TGTGCCACCAGTGATTGGGGACTAGCGGGAGCTACCGGGGAGCTGTTTTTT. Encoded protein: CATSDWGLAGATGELFF. This chain links TRBV24-1 with TRBJ2-2, with TRBD2 matching 14 bases. Trimming took 2 bases from V and 5 from J; bases not matched to a gene: 3. The germline CDR1 and CDR2 sequences are KGHDR and SFDVKD. This CDR3 is 17 amino acids long.